This T cell receptor beta chain derives from a study of blood T cell repertoires in COVID-19. Study-wide background: Samples came from the United States, Italy and Spain, spanning acute and convalescent COVID-19. From T cells, B-cell-depleted T cells, or PBMCs came the material, which was cDNA or gDNA.

The germline gives CDR1 SGHVS, CDR2 FQNEAQ. The CDR3 loop spans 13 amino acids. The V end was cut by 1 base, the J end by 6 bases, with 7 bases between. Only in-frame clones appear in the TCRdb table, and some are missing; sequencing was by immunoSEQ multiplex PCR. The data show roughly 100,000 clones, 87% seen once. This clone has more than one count but fewer than ten. The receptor comes from a man aged 50-59 years with acute or convalescent COVID-19. Input material: peripheral blood. The chain couples TRBV7-8 to TRBJ2-1; D may be TRBD1 (6 bases). This CDR3 is CASSLGGPNEQFF. The CDR3 DNA follows: TGTGCCAGCAGCTTAGGGGGGCCCAATGAGCAGTTCTTC.